The sequence of this T cell receptor (beta chain) was determined in a study of cytomegalovirus exposure and HLA in healthy donors. Only one count was recorded for this clone. Its antigen is still unknown. Primers included in the PCR were 60 Vbeta and 13 Jbeta primers. Clones were read by immunoSEQ multiplex PCR, and TCRdb kept only the in-frame ones, dropping some. In the table there are fewer than 200,000 clones, 68% of which are singletons. The CDR3 has 14 amino acids. Per the germline V gene, CDR1 is MNHNS and CDR2 is SASEGT. J gave up 5 bases and V 2 bases, and 1 base lay outside the gene matches. Study results and caveats: It was only CMV serostatus that was available as immune exposure information. The investigators catalogued 150 or so TCR beta chains as cytomegalovirus-associated.

The chain combines TRBV6-1 with TRBJ1-5; 9 bases line up with TRBD1. The sample comprised PBMCs. The TCR comes from a woman between 18 and 29 years old in good health and CMV-seropositive. CDR3 nucleotide sequence: TGTGCCAGCAGTGAATGGGACAGGGATCAGCCCCAGCATTTT. Its protein product is CASSEWDRDQPQHF.